The next 23 T cell receptor beta chains were all read from a single sample in a study of OX40 agonist ivuxolimab in advanced cancers. This table comes from immunoSEQ multiplex PCR, and its TCRdb copy is limited to in-frame clones, with some not included. The sample contains fewer than 80,000 clones, 87% of which appear only once. The source was CD4+ or CD8+ T cells sorted from blood, collected in a trial of the OX40 agonist ivuxolimab. These TCRs come from an adult with an advanced solid tumor such as melanoma, head and neck, liver or kidney cancer.

The V and J genes are TRBV10-3 and TRBJ2-2, with D uncertain. This CDR3 region has 11 residues. Between the trimmed V and J ends, which lost 6 bases and 5 bases, there was a span of 4 bases. From germline, CDR1 is ENHRY and CDR2 SYGVKD. Here the CDR3 DNA reads TGTGCCATCAGCGTTACCGGGGAGCTGTTTTTT. Translated: CAISVTGELFF.

This clone has only one observation. The CDR3 sequence: CASSVEVTLDANEQFF. CDR3 sequence (DNA): TGTGCCAGCAGCGTAGAGGTGACACTCGATGCCAATGAGCAGTTCTTC. The genes are TRBV9 and TRBJ2-1; no firm D call. Germline V lookup: CDR1 SGDLS, CDR2 YYNGEE. V was shortened by 0 bases and J by 6 bases, with 16 bases between the two germline ends. This CDR3 is built from 16 residues.

The chain uses TRBV11-1 and TRBJ2-5; TRBD1 or TRBD2 may be the D gene (5 bases each). Germline V gene lookup returns CDR1 SGHAT and CDR2 FQDESV (reference sequence). V lost 1 base and J 2 bases, leaving 8 bases between the germline ends. The CDR3 is 14 residues long. In DNA form, the CDR3 reads TGTGCCAGCAGCTTAGGGGGGTCTCAAGAGACCCAGTACTTC. Amino acids: CASSLGGSQETQYF.

This clone occurred a few times. The chain recombines TRBV18 with TRBJ1-1, with D possibly matching TRBD1 (5 bases). V dropped 4 bases and J dropped 2 bases, with 11 bases sitting between them. Germline V lookup: CDR1 KGHSH, CDR2 LQKENI. CDR3 length: 14 amino acids. The DNA of the CDR3 is TGTGCCAGCTCACTCGACAGCCAAAACACTGAAGCTTTCTTT. Translation gives CASSLDSQNTEAFF.

This clone was recorded only once. The chain couples TRBV6-1 to TRBJ2-2; D possibly uses TRBD1 or TRBD2 (5 bases each). V gave up 5 bases and J gave up 4 bases, with 11 bases separating them. Per germline, CDR1 MNHNS and CDR2 SASEGT. CDR3 length: 14 residues. The CDR3: CASSPQGVTGELFF. CDR3 nucleotide sequence: TGTGCCAGCAGTCCCCAGGGAGTCACCGGGGAGCTGTTTTTT.

This sequence joins TRBV4-2 and TRBJ2-1; tentatively, D is TRBD2 (6 bases). Per the germline V gene, CDR1 is LGHNA and CDR2 is YNFKEQ. Deletions cut 4 bases from V and 4 bases from J, with 20 bases between. The CDR3 loop spans 17 amino acids. The CDR3 protein is CASSPPNGGTMYNEQFF. CDR3 nucleotides: TGTGCCAGCAGCCCCCCAAACGGCGGGACCATGTACAATGAGCAGTTCTTC.

The rearrangement links TRBV5-1 to TRBJ1-3; TRBD1 matches at 9 bases. The J segment lost 1 base and the V segment lost 8 bases, leaving 4 bases of the junction unmatched. CDR3 length equals 14 residues. Germline assignment: CDR1 SGHRS and CDR2 YFSETQ. The CDR3 DNA is TGCGCCAGTTCGACAGGGGGATCTGGAAACACCATATATTTT. Translating gives CASSTGGSGNTIYF.

J is TRBJ2-3 and V is TRBV15; 13 nucleotides line up with TRBD2. Germline V gene data show CDR1 as LNHNV and CDR2 as YYDKDF (reference sequence). Unmatched junction bases numbered 15, after V lost 5 bases and J lost 4 bases. The CDR3 has 19 residues. DNA of the CDR3: TGTGCCACCAGCGCGAACGCACCGACTAGCGGGAGGTTTTCAGATACGCAGTATTTT. Residues: CATSANAPTSGRFSDTQYF.

This clone has only one observation. The chain employs TRBV4-2 and TRBJ2-1; TRBD2 agrees at 7 bases. CDR1 LGHNA and CDR2 YNFKEQ come from the germline V gene. V lost 6 bases and J lost 8; bases outside the gene matches: 10. CDR3 size: 14 residues. The CDR3, as DNA: TGTGCCAGCAGTTTAGGACTAGTTCCCGATGAGCAGTTCTTC. Its translation: CASSLGLVPDEQFF.

The chain combines TRBV27 with TRBJ1-5; D is undetermined. This CDR3 contains 16 residues. CDR1 is MNHEY, CDR2 SMNVEV, per germline (reference sequence). V was clipped by 2 bases and J by 6 bases, with 17 bases between them. CDR3 nucleotide sequence: TGTGCCAGCAGTTTACGGCAGCCAGGCTTTTCTCAGCCCCAGCATTTT. Amino acid sequence: CASSLRQPGFSQPQHF.

This clone was seen a single time. V and J are TRBV6-6 and TRBJ2-7; TRBD1 aligns across 7 bases. Germline V gene data show CDR1 as MNHNY and CDR2 as SVGAGI (reference sequence). The CDR3 is 12 amino acids. V lost 10 bases to trimming and J lost 4 bases; unmatched junction nucleotides: 7. CDR3 region: CATRDRKYEQYF. CDR3 DNA sequence: TGTGCCACCAGGGACAGAAAATACGAGCAGTACTTC.

The chain employs TRBV18 and TRBJ2-7; 8 bases line up with TRBD2. Germline-derived CDR1 and CDR2 are KGHSH and LQKENI. V shed 2 bases, J shed 6 bases, and the junction held 3 bases outside the gene matches. This CDR3 contains 13 residues. The CDR3, as DNA: TGTGCCAGCTCACCAGGACTAGCAGGCGAGCAGTACTTC. Protein product: CASSPGLAGEQYF.

This rearrangement joins TRBV7-3 to TRBJ2-2, with D unresolved. This CDR3 has 12 amino acids. Germline values: CDR1 SGHTA, CDR2 FQGTGA. With 5 bases removed from V and 2 bases from J, the gap between germline ends came to 3 bases. The CDR3 DNA follows: TGTGCCAGCAGCCGCAACACCGGGGAGCTGTTTTTT. This translates into CASSRNTGELFF.

Concerning this clone itself: Distinct nucleotide sequences in the sample also encode this CDR3. The gene calls are TRBV19 and TRBJ2-1, with D tentatively TRBD2 (5 bases). V lost 1 base to trimming and J lost 12 bases, with 10 bases between them. The CDR3 runs 12 residues. CDR1 and CDR2 from the germline V gene are LNHDA and SQIVND (reference sequence). The CDR3: CASSIVGRGQFF. The DNA of the CDR3 is TGTGCCAGTAGTATAGTCGGCCGGGGGCAGTTCTTC.

The chain carries TRBV10-1 and TRBJ2-5, with D unclear. This CDR3 is built from 13 residues. Trimming shortened V by 2 bases and J by 4 bases, and 8 bases separated the two germline ends. The germline V gene has CDR1 WNHNN and CDR2 SYGVQD (reference sequence). The CDR3 sequence is CASSEIQRETQYF. The CDR3 coding sequence is TGCGCCAGCAGTGAGATCCAGCGAGAGACCCAGTACTTC.

The rearrangement links TRBV6-5 to TRBJ2-1; tentative D call: TRBD1 (5 bases). CDR3 length equals 13 residues. Trimming left V 8 bases short and J 7 bases short, with 15 bases between. CDR1 is MNHEY, CDR2 SVGAGI, per germline. CDR3 nucleotide sequence: TGTGCCAGCGGGGCTACCCGGCGGAATGAGCAGTTCTTC. This codes for CASGATRRNEQFF.

The genes are TRBV28 and TRBJ1-2, with D uncertain. The V gene lost 3 bases and the J gene lost 4 bases, with 6 bases spanning the gap. This CDR3 region has 12 residues. CDR1 is MDHEN and CDR2 is SYDVKM in the germline V gene. The CDR3 region is CASSLVGYGYTF. DNA for the CDR3: TGTGCCAGCAGTTTGGTCGGCTATGGCTACACCTTC.

The J gene is TRBJ2-1, the V gene TRBV7-9; 9 bases are a match to TRBD2. Germline lookup yields CDR1 SEHNR and CDR2 FQNEAQ (reference sequence). The V and J ends lost 2 bases and 1 base, in that order; junction bases with no gene match: 12. There are 19 residues in the CDR3. CDR3 loop: CASSLYLGTSTLSYNEQFF. The CDR3 nucleotides are TGTGCCAGCAGCTTATACTTAGGGACTAGCACCCTTTCCTACAATGAGCAGTTCTTC.

The V and J genes are TRBV6-6 and TRBJ2-1; perhaps TRBD2 as D (6 bases). This CDR3 comprises 14 residues. V shed 8 bases and J shed 0 bases, with 11 bases lying between them. CDR1 is MNHNY, CDR2 SVGAGI, per germline (reference sequence). CDR3 DNA: TGTGCCAGCCGGGACGGGAGCTCCTACAATGAGCAGTTCTTC. Encoded protein: CASRDGSSYNEQFF.

The genes are TRBV7-9 and TRBJ1-4, with a weak D call TRBD1 (6 bases). V shed 2 bases and J shed 7 bases, with 14 bases lying between them. This CDR3 comprises 15 residues. Germline V gene sequence: CDR1 SEHNR, CDR2 FQNEAQ (reference sequence). For the CDR3, the DNA is TGTGCCAGCAGCTTAATGGCAGGGGAGGGTGAAAAACTGTTTTTT. Encoded protein: CASSLMAGEGEKLFF. The whole variable domain, remainder taken from reference TRBV7-9 and TRBJ1-4, is DTGVSQNPRHKITKRGQNVTFRCDPISEHNRLYWYRQTLGQGPEFLTYFQNEAQLEKSRLLSDRFSAERPKGSFSTLEIQRTEQGDSAMYLCASSLMAGEGEKLFFGSGTQLSVL.

The chain couples TRBV5-3 to TRBJ2-1; maybe TRBD2 (5 bases). TRBV5-3 has ORF status, its function being uncertain. The V end was cut by 0 bases, the J end by 12 bases, with 19 bases between. This CDR3 spans 15 amino acids. Here the CDR3 DNA reads TGTGCCAGAAGCTTGGGTCGGCGGGTAGCGCCAGGGCAGTTCTTC. Amino acids: CARSLGRRVAPGQFF.

J is TRBJ2-7 and V is TRBV29-1; D gene unclear. With 1 base removed from V and 7 bases from J, the gap between germline ends came to 8 bases. CDR1 is SQVTM, CDR2 ANQGSEA, per germline. CDR3 length equals 11 residues. This CDR3 is CSVEGRHEQYF. As DNA, the CDR3 is TGCAGCGTTGAAGGGAGACATGAGCAGTACTTC.

J is TRBJ1-2 and V is TRBV5-6; D gene ambiguous. The CDR3 covers 16 residues. The germline V gene has CDR1 SGHDT and CDR2 YYEEEE. Trimming shortened V by 1 base and J by 6 bases, and 19 bases separated the two germline ends. This CDR3 reads CASSLRLGVQWDGYTF. For the CDR3, the DNA is TGTGCCAGCAGCTTGCGCCTCGGCGTCCAATGGGATGGCTACACCTTC. The full variable domain, completed using reference TRBV5-6 and TRBJ1-2, is DAGVTQSPTHLIKTRGQQVTLRCSPKSGHDTVSWYQQALGQGPQFIFQYYEEEERQRGNFPDRFSGHQFPNYSSELNVNALLLGDSALYLCASSLRLGVQWDGYTFGSGTRLTVV.